The source of this TCR beta chain is a study of control samples from healthy donors and cancer patients. TCRdb's table, derived via immunoSEQ multiplex PCR, lists solely in-frame clones and lacks some. The sample has some 40,000 clones, about 94% seen once. The CDR3 has 14 residues. The germline V and J ends were trimmed by 5 bases and 3 bases, with 13 bases remaining between them. The germline V gene has CDR1 MDHEN and CDR2 SYDVKM. The gene calls are TRBV28 and TRBJ2-5; D gene unclear. The receptor's source is a man in his sixties in good health. The sequenced material came from blood. The CDR3 loop is CASSRTKSEETQYF. The CDR3 DNA reads as TGTGCCAGCAGTCGAACCAAGAGCGAAGAGACCCAGTACTTC.